The text below deals with one T cell receptor beta chain. Antigen specificity is unknown. This sample was taken from a study of T cell responses to AZD1222 COVID-19 vaccine. This CDR3 spans 12 amino acids. Per germline, CDR1 MNHEY and CDR2 SVGAGI. V lost 7 bases, J lost 8 bases, and 12 bases lay in between. Study outcomes and limitations: Clonal diversity was possibly underestimated, and white British individuals and females predominated among donors.

The repertoire was sequenced with immunoSEQ multiplex PCR; TCRdb's copy has only in-frame clones and lacks some. The sample contains 85,000 to 100,000 clones, approximately 90% of which appear only once. This specimen consisted of peripheral blood, obtained on day 0 of AZD1222 vaccination. The sequence derives from an adult in good health. V usage is TRBV6-5 and J usage is TRBJ2-4; tentatively, D is TRBD1 or TRBD2 (6 bases each). The CDR3 here is CASKGEVDIQYF. CDR3 in DNA: TGTGCCAGCAAGGGGGAGGTGGACATTCAGTACTTC.